This T cell receptor (beta chain) originates from a study of patients and donors after allogeneic stem cell transplantation. TCRdb processed the RT-PCR reads anew with MiXCR; each CDR3 protein has one entry. The sample includes roughly 960,000 distinct CDR3 sequences, more than 15% of them seen just once. The CDR3 runs 12 residues. Germline CDR1 and CDR2: SGHRS and YFSETQ. Trimming stripped 4 bases from V and 10 bases from J, with 12 bases between. This clonotype was detected only a few times. This clonotype originated in a human donor who was either an allogeneic HSCT recipient or a stem cell or donor lymphocyte infusion donor (not recorded which). It is not recorded whose cells these are; they may come from a transplant donor. The chain is built from TRBV5-1 and TRBJ2-1, with D tentatively TRBD2 (5 bases). The material sequenced was blood, either unsorted or a sorted T cell fraction (not recorded which). The CDR3 bases are TGCGCCAGCAGCCGGGTTAGCGAAGAGCAGTTCTTC. As protein: CASSRVSEEQFF. The full variable domain, its missing parts supplied by reference TRBV5-1 and TRBJ2-1, is KAGVTQTPRYLIKTRGQQVTLSCSPISGHRSVSWYQQTPGQGLQFLFEYFSETQRNKGNFPGRFSGRQFSNSRSEMNVSTLELGDSALYLCASSRVSEEQFFGPGTRLTVL.